This T cell receptor (beta chain) was sequenced in a study of blood T cells in healthy people across ages. Study findings and constraints: The study found more naive CD4+ cells and higher diversity in long-lived than aged donors. Unsorted PBMCs ruled out conclusive naive versus antigen-experienced comparison.

PCR was performed a second time for 7 to 11 cycles using a sample-barcoded 5' primer and a J-beta primer mix. The study obtained at least 3 million CDR3-containing paired-end reads from every sample. TCRdb re-called the 5' RACE reads through MiXCR, storing one row per CDR3 protein. The sample holds some 1,800,000 distinct CDR3 sequences, roughly 43% seen once. At least 6.5 million PBMCs were isolated per sample. A note on this clonotype: Its antigen is currently unknown.

The CDR3 is 17 residues long. CDR1 and CDR2 (germline): MNHNS, SASEGT. Trimming removed 8 bases at V and 3 bases at J, with 26 bases between. The chain uses TRBV6-1 and TRBJ2-7; D not resolved. This clonotype originated in a human donor in good health. The sequencing sample was made of blood. The chain's CDR3 is CASAAAVHFSPGYEQYF. CDR3 nucleotides: TGTGCCAGCGCCGCGGCCGTCCATTTCTCCCCGGGCTACGAGCAGTACTTC.